The clone carrying this TCR beta chain has just a few counts. Its antigen is not identified. CDR1 is SGHRS and CDR2 is YFSETQ in the germline V gene. The V end was cut by 1 base, the J end by 1 base, with 8 bases between. There are 15 residues in the CDR3. These data come from a study of CD8 T cells in ankylosing spondylitis. General study findings and limits: Eight or nine highly homologous variants formed a TCR beta motif that appeared characteristic of ankylosing spondylitis blood. Disease-linked clones reportedly concentrated significantly in matched ankylosing spondylitis synovial fluid.

TCR beta libraries were made by quantitative 5'-RACE with molecular barcodes. Via MiXCR, TCRdb re-called the 5' RACE reads, giving one row per CDR3 protein. The repertoire consists of 340,000 or so distinct CDR3 sequences, with approximately 14% occurring once and the leading ten covering around 1%. The chain has TRBV5-1 and TRBJ2-2; D is possibly TRBD1 (6 bases). The source is a male donor with ankylosing spondylitis or in good health (not recorded which). What was sequenced was blood, either unsorted or a sorted T cell fraction (not recorded which). The CDR3 is CASSLWTENTGELFF. CDR3 in DNA: TGCGCCAGCAGCTTGTGGACAGAGAACACCGGGGAGCTGTTTTTT.